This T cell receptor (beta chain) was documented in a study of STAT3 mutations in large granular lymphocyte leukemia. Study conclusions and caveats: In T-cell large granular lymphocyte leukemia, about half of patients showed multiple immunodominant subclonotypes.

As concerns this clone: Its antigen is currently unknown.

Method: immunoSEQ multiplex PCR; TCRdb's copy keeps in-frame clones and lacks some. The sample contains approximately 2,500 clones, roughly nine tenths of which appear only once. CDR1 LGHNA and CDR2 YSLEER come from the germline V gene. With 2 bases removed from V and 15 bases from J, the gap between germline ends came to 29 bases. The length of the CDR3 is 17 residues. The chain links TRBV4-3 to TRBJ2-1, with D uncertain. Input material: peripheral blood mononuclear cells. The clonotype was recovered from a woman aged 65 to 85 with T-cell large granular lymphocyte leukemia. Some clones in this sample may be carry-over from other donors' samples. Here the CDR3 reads CASSQHSESIKRLLRFF. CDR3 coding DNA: TGCGCCAGCAGCCAACATTCGGAGTCAATCAAGAGACTCCTTCGGTTCTTC.